The 26 T cell receptor beta chains below come from one sample, sequenced in a study of T cell responses to AZD1222 COVID-19 vaccine (dated by TCRdb to the early 2020s). The library was built by means of the immunoSEQ multiplex PCR assay. TCRdb took this table from immuneACCESS and kept in-frame rearrangements with V and J called. Such tables lack part of the clones; where checked against another copy, unresolved V genes explain under half of the gap, and the rest is unexplained. This sample holds over 130,000 clones; 92% were observed only once. Approximately 3.5% of the sample is in the top ten clones. This sample's time point label indicates: about 28 days (+/-7) after the second vaccine dose. The source material was peripheral blood, sampled 28 days after the second AZD1222 dose. These receptors originate from an adult who received the AZD1222 COVID-19 vaccine.

With regard to this clone: At one boundary the junction diverges from the germline segment, which might be a read error. The rearrangement uses TRBV7-7 and TRBJ2-7, with 7 nucleotides matching TRBD1. Germline CDR1 reads SSHAT; CDR2 reads FNYEAQ (reference sequence). The CDR3 length is 16 residues. For the CDR3, the DNA is TGTGCTAGCAGACGAAGGACAGGTAGGGAGTCCTACGAGCAGTACTTC. This codes for CASRRRTGRESYEQYF.

The chain is built from TRBV9 and TRBJ1-2; TRBD1 agrees at 7 bases. CDR1 and CDR2 from the germline V gene are SGDLS and YYNGEE. The J segment lost 4 bases and the V segment lost 6 bases, leaving 9 bases of the junction unmatched. The CDR3 extends over 14 amino acids. The CDR3 sequence: CASKTQGFAYGYTF. CDR3 nucleotide sequence: TGTGCCAGCAAAACACAGGGGTTTGCCTATGGCTACACCTTC.

The chain recombines TRBV19 with TRBJ1-1; 11 bases are shared with TRBD1. The CDR3 length is 16 residues. With 6 bases clipped from V and 0 bases from J, the junction kept 6 bases outside the gene matches. Germline V gene lookup returns CDR1 LNHDA and CDR2 SQIVND (reference sequence). Here the CDR3 DNA reads TGTGCCAGTAGAAAGGACAGGGGGCTTTTGAACACTGAAGCTTTCTTT. This sequence encodes CASRKDRGLLNTEAFF.

This clone was seen a handful of times. V gene TRBV10-3 combines with J gene TRBJ1-5; TRBD1 agrees at 7 bases. The trim removed 4 bases at V and 6 bases at J, leaving 6 bases unmatched. This CDR3 comprises 14 residues. Germline lookup yields CDR1 ENHRY and CDR2 SYGVKD. In DNA form, the CDR3 reads TGTGCCATCAGTGGAACAGGGGCGGTTCAGCCCCAGCATTTT. Its protein is CAISGTGAVQPQHF.

V gene TRBV6-5 combines with J gene TRBJ2-2; the match to TRBD1 covers 7 bases. The junction had 1 base not matched to a gene; V was cut back by 0 bases and J by 3 bases. This CDR3 contains 15 residues. The V gene's germline CDR1 is MNHEY and CDR2 SVGAGI. Here the CDR3 DNA reads TGTGCCAGCAGTTACTCCCAGGGGGACACCGGGGAGCTGTTTTTT. The encoded protein is CASSYSQGDTGELFF.

The chain is built from TRBV28 and TRBJ2-7; no clear D gene. Germline V gene lookup returns CDR1 MDHEN and CDR2 SYDVKM. CDR3 length equals 14 residues. V was shortened by 3 bases and J by 4 bases, with 13 bases between the two germline ends. CDR3 sequence (DNA): TGTGCCAGCAGTTTTCTCGACCAACTTTACGAGCAGTACTTC. Translated: CASSFLDQLYEQYF.

The V gene is TRBV7-8, the J gene TRBJ1-2; D is undetermined. Germline assignment: CDR1 SGHVS and CDR2 FQNEAQ. The V gene lost 5 bases and the J gene lost 7 bases, with 11 bases spanning the gap. CDR3 size: 12 residues. CDR3 DNA: TGTGCCAGCAGCCTTGCGGGCTCTGGCTACACCTTC. It is translated as CASSLAGSGYTF.

The CDR3 DNA reads as TGTGCCAGTAGTATCCAGACCCGGGGGTCACCCCTCCACTTT. It encodes CASSIQTRGSPLHF. The chain is built from TRBV19 and TRBJ1-6, with a weak D call TRBD1 (5 bases). There are 14 residues in the CDR3. The V gene's germline CDR1 is LNHDA and CDR2 SQIVND (reference sequence). The V end was cut by 3 bases, the J end by 10 bases, with 13 bases between.

Regarding this clone: At one of its ends the junction is not consistent with the germline gene, which may arise from a read error. This chain links TRBV7-7 with TRBJ2-7, with 7 bases aligning to TRBD1. The CDR3 sequence is 13 residues long. Germline V lookup: CDR1 SSHAT, CDR2 FNYEAQ (reference sequence). The CDR3 DNA sequence: TGTGCTAGCAGCTTAAGGGACAGCTACGAGCAGTACTTC. It specifies CASSLRDSYEQYF.

The rearrangement uses TRBV29-1 and TRBJ1-2, with D perhaps TRBD1 (6 bases). This CDR3 is built from 10 residues. The germline CDR1 and CDR2 sequences are SQVTM and ANQGSEA. V dropped 4 bases and J dropped 14 bases, with 14 bases sitting between them. Here the CDR3 reads CSVGSGGPTF. DNA of the CDR3: TGCAGCGTTGGTTCCGGGGGGCCTACCTTC.

This CDR3 reads CASRGAGANSPLHF. In DNA form, the CDR3 reads TGTGCCAGCAGGGGGGCAGGGGCTAATTCACCCCTCCACTTT. The rearrangement uses TRBV28 and TRBJ1-6; TRBD1 might be the D (6 bases). Germline V gene sequence: CDR1 MDHEN, CDR2 SYDVKM. Trimming shortened V by 6 bases and J by 6 bases, and 12 bases separated the two germline ends. The CDR3 is made up of 14 amino acids.

The sample holds one count of this clone. V and J are TRBV28 and TRBJ2-1, with D unclear. The CDR3 is 13 residues long. V was clipped by 5 bases and J by 8 bases, with 13 bases between them. CDR1 and CDR2 (germline): MDHEN, SYDVKM. CDR3 amino acids: CASSLSGIDEQFF. The DNA for the CDR3 is TGTGCCAGCAGTCTTTCTGGTATTGATGAGCAGTTCTTC.

The chain has TRBV29-1 and TRBJ2-7; D unresolved. The length of the CDR3 is 13 residues. Germline loops: CDR1 SQVTM, CDR2 ANQGSEA. V was shortened by 6 bases and J by 3 bases, with 15 bases between the two germline ends. The CDR3 DNA follows: TGCAGCGTCCAACCGGGCCCCTACTACGAGCAGTACTTC. It codes for CSVQPGPYYEQYF.

This sequence joins TRBV9 and TRBJ2-7, with 9 bases fitting TRBD1. There are 13 residues in the CDR3. Unmatched junction bases numbered 5, after V lost 7 bases and J lost 3 bases. Germline CDR1 and CDR2: SGDLS and YYNGEE. The CDR3 nucleotides are TGTGCCAGCGGGACAGGGATCGGCTACGAGCAGTACTTC. Translated: CASGTGIGYEQYF.

The chain recombines TRBV28 with TRBJ1-5; D is possibly TRBD1 (5 bases). There are 15 residues in the CDR3. Trimming removed 7 bases at V and 0 bases at J, with 13 bases between. CDR1 and CDR2 (germline): MDHEN, SYDVKM. CDR3 loop: CASIRGADSNQPQHF. CDR3 nucleotide sequence: TGTGCCAGCATTCGCGGGGCCGATAGCAATCAGCCCCAGCATTTT.

The rearrangement joins TRBV7-2 to TRBJ2-3; 7 positions match TRBD2. Germline V CDR1 and CDR2: SGHTA, FQGNSA. V was pared by 1 base and J by 4 bases, with 8 bases of the junction left unmatched. This CDR3 region has 16 residues. This CDR3 reads CASSLVGGRSPDTQYF. The CDR3 coding sequence is TGTGCCAGCAGCTTAGTGGGCGGGAGATCCCCAGATACGCAGTATTTT.

The V gene is TRBV19, the J gene TRBJ1-1; D is undetermined. Trimming removed 3 bases at V and 1 base at J, with 12 bases between. The CDR3 sequence is 15 residues long. Germline CDR1 reads LNHDA; CDR2 reads SQIVND (reference sequence). CDR3 in DNA: TGTGCCAGTAGTATGAGAGGGCGGGGGAACACTGAAGCTTTCTTT. Protein sequence: CASSMRGRGNTEAFF.

The chain couples TRBV3-1 (or the pseudogene TRBV3-2) to TRBJ1-4; D is undetermined. Germline V gene data show CDR1 as LGHDT and CDR2 as YNNKEL (reference sequence). The germline V and J ends were trimmed by 1 base and 3 bases, with 6 bases remaining between them. This CDR3 comprises 14 residues. The CDR3 bases are TGTGCCAGCAGCCAAGGGGTCTCTAATGAAAAACTGTTTTTT. Its translation is CASSQGVSNEKLFF.

This chain uses TRBV29-1 with TRBJ2-1; D possibly matches TRBD1 or TRBD2 (5 bases each). The CDR3 runs 14 residues. Per the germline V gene, CDR1 is SQVTM and CDR2 is ANQGSEA. Between the trimmed V and J ends, which lost 7 bases and 0 bases, there was a span of 13 bases. The CDR3 loop reads CSAWDHSSYNEQFF. The CDR3, as DNA: TGCAGCGCCTGGGACCACAGCTCCTACAATGAGCAGTTCTTC.

V is TRBV4-3 and J is TRBJ1-1; no clear D gene. Trimming took 1 base from V and 5 from J, leaving 8 bases between them. Germline CDR1 LGHNA, CDR2 YSLEER. This CDR3 region has 13 residues. Here the CDR3 DNA reads TGCGCCAGCAGCCAAGGTATATGGACTGAAGCTTTCTTT. It yields the protein CASSQGIWTEAFF.

The J gene is TRBJ2-5, the V gene TRBV21-1; the table's D call, TRBD1, has no DNA check behind it. TRBV21-1 is a recognized pseudogene. This CDR3 contains 14 residues. The CDR3 DNA is TGTGCCAGCAGCAAGGACAGGGAGCGGGAGACCCAGTACTTC. Its protein is CASSKDRERETQYF.

This chain joins TRBV5-6 and TRBJ1-1, with 7 bases fitting TRBD1. The CDR3 sequence is 15 residues long. From germline, CDR1 is SGHDT and CDR2 YYEEEE. V trimming: 0 bases; J trimming: 2 bases; junction bases outside the gene matches: 4. The CDR3 region is CASSLDEGANTEAFF. The CDR3 DNA reads TGTGCCAGCAGCTTGGATGAGGGGGCCAACACTGAAGCTTTCTTT. The variable domain in full, with the rest retrieved from reference TRBV5-6 and TRBJ1-1, is DAGVTQSPTHLIKTRGQQVTLRCSPKSGHDTVSWYQQALGQGPQFIFQYYEEEERQRGNFPDRFSGHQFPNYSSELNVNALLLGDSALYLCASSLDEGANTEAFFGQGTRLTVV.

J is TRBJ2-1 and V is TRBV4-2, with 14 bases fitting TRBD2. The CDR3 is made up of 18 amino acids. Losses at the gene ends were 5 bases for V and 3 bases for J; bases not matched to a gene: 9. The V gene's germline CDR1 is LGHNA and CDR2 YNFKEQ. The DNA of the CDR3 is TGTGCCAGCAGCGAAACCGGGACTAGCGGGAGTATCTACAATGAGCAGTTCTTC. It is translated as CASSETGTSGSIYNEQFF.

The genes are TRBV28 and TRBJ1-1; unclear D gene. The germline gives CDR1 MDHEN, CDR2 SYDVKM. V dropped 7 bases and J dropped 8 bases, with 14 bases sitting between them. This CDR3 spans 12 amino acids. The CDR3 coding sequence is TGTGCCAGCAATAAGTTGACGGCAGAAGCTTTCTTT. Its translation: CASNKLTAEAFF.

This clone was counted a few times. This chain links TRBV12-3 or TRBV12-4 with TRBJ1-2; the D is unclear. V lost 7 bases and J 4 bases, leaving 10 bases between the germline ends. The CDR3 spans 12 residues. DNA for the CDR3: TGTGCCAGCACCCCCTACAGCTATGGCTACACCTTC. Protein: CASTPYSYGYTF.

The J gene is TRBJ1-5, the V gene TRBV29-1; no definite D call. CDR1 is SQVTM, CDR2 ANQGSEA, per germline. The CDR3 spans 13 residues. The ends were cut back, 4 bases at V and 4 bases at J, with 11 bases in the middle. CDR3 in DNA: TGCAGCGTTGGAAGCGTATGGAATCAGCCCCAGCATTTT. Its protein is CSVGSVWNQPQHF.